Below, 31 T cell receptor beta chains from the same sample are listed, as sequenced in a study of cytomegalovirus exposure and HLA in healthy donors. Vbeta (60) and Jbeta (13) primers were used in the PCR. Profiling relied on immunoSEQ multiplex PCR, and the TCRdb table lists in-frame clones only, not all of them. The sample shows some 150,000 clones, about 71% of them seen only once. Material for sequencing was PBMCs. These receptors came from a woman aged 30 to 39 in good health and CMV-seronegative.

V and J are TRBV28 and TRBJ1-2; TRBD1 matches at 7 bases. The germline CDR1 and CDR2 sequences are MDHEN and SYDVKM. The ends lost 4 bases at V and 8 bases at J; junction bases unmatched: 7. This CDR3 is 13 amino acids long. Written as DNA, the CDR3 is TGTGCCAGCAGTTCTGACAGGGTAGAAGGCTACACCTTC. Amino acids: CASSSDRVEGYTF.

The gene calls are TRBV6-1 and TRBJ1-2; D might be TRBD1 (6 bases). Trimming shortened V by 8 bases and J by 7 bases, and 17 bases separated the two germline ends. The CDR3 has 13 residues. CDR1 is MNHNS, CDR2 SASEGT, per germline. CDR3 bases: TGTGCCAGCGCTTGGACAGATGGGGGTGGCTACACCTTC. It specifies CASAWTDGGGYTF.

This chain links TRBV10-1 with TRBJ1-5, with 7 bases fitting TRBD1. The CDR3 contains 16 residues. Trimming cost V 4 bases and J 9 bases; bases outside gene matches: 15. Germline V gene lookup returns CDR1 WNHNN and CDR2 SYGVQD (reference sequence). CDR3 nucleotide sequence: TGCGCCAGCAGTGGGGATTTACAGGGGAGCTTATCGCCCCAGCATTTT. Residues: CASSGDLQGSLSPQHF.

V is TRBV5-4 and J is TRBJ2-3; 9 positions agree with TRBD2. Germline CDR1 reads SGHNT; CDR2 reads YYREEE (reference sequence). The CDR3 runs to 14 residues. V lost 3 bases and J lost 5; bases outside the gene matches: 4. In DNA form, the CDR3 reads TGTGCCAGCAGCTCTAGCGGGGAAATAGATACGCAGTATTTT. Its protein is CASSSSGEIDTQYF.

The chain recombines TRBV10-3 with TRBJ2-7; 7 bases line up with TRBD2. Per the germline V gene, CDR1 is ENHRY and CDR2 is SYGVKD. CDR3 length: 14 residues. V gave up 0 bases and J gave up 5 bases; unmatched junction bases: 4. The CDR3 is CAISESRERDEQYF. The CDR3 coding sequence is TGTGCCATCAGTGAGTCGCGGGAGCGGGACGAGCAGTACTTC.

The CDR3 coding sequence is TGTGCCAGCAGCCTTAGCGGGGGGCCCGGCAATGAGCAGTTCTTC. The encoded protein is CASSLSGGPGNEQFF. The chain uses TRBV7-3 and TRBJ2-1; 10 nucleotides match TRBD2. Germline V lookup: CDR1 SGHTA, CDR2 FQGTGA. The CDR3 spans 15 residues. V lost 5 bases, J lost 6 bases, and 7 bases stayed unmatched.

The gene calls are TRBV4-3 and TRBJ1-1, with D hard to call. The CDR3 contains 14 residues. V was shortened by 4 bases and J by 3 bases, with 12 bases between the two germline ends. Per the germline V gene, CDR1 is LGHNA and CDR2 is YSLEER. Written as DNA, the CDR3 is TGCGCCAGCAGCCTAACCGTTGGAGACACTGAAGCTTTCTTT. Translated: CASSLTVGDTEAFF.

The chain has TRBV2 and TRBJ2-7; a possible D gene is TRBD2 (7 bases). V was clipped by 8 bases and J by 3 bases, with 14 bases between them. The CDR3 extends over 13 amino acids. Germline-derived CDR1 and CDR2 are SNHLY and FYNNEI. The CDR3 is CASGGASLYEQYF. The CDR3 bases are TGTGCCAGCGGGGGGGCGAGTCTCTACGAGCAGTACTTC.

The chain combines TRBV28 with TRBJ2-3; TRBD1 matches 7 bases. Germline V lookup: CDR1 MDHEN, CDR2 SYDVKM. With V trimmed by 5 bases and J by 5 bases, 16 bases remained unmatched. This CDR3 comprises 17 residues. CDR3 bases: TGTGCCAGCAGTGTACAGGGGCTAGCCCTGTTTAGAGATACGCAGTATTTT. Its protein is CASSVQGLALFRDTQYF.

The V call is TRBV13, the J call TRBJ2-1; no clear D. This CDR3 is built from 11 residues. Per the germline V gene, CDR1 is PRHDT and CDR2 is FYEKMQ (reference sequence). The ends were cut back, 5 bases at V and 8 bases at J, with 7 bases in the middle. CDR3 sequence: CASSPRYEQFF. CDR3 nucleotide sequence: TGTGCCAGCAGCCCCAGGTATGAGCAGTTCTTC.

The chain employs TRBV7-9 and TRBJ2-3; D may be TRBD1 (5 bases). The CDR3 runs to 18 residues. The V end lost 2 bases, the J end lost 0 bases, and 18 bases lay between the germline ends. CDR1 is SEHNR, CDR2 FQNEAQ, per germline (reference sequence). CDR3 residues: CASSLFQGATFSTDTQYF. CDR3 coding DNA: TGTGCCAGCAGCTTATTCCAGGGTGCAACATTTAGCACAGATACGCAGTATTTT.

The J gene is TRBJ2-3, the V gene TRBV2; unclear D gene. V was pared by 6 bases and J by 2 bases, with 12 bases between. The CDR3 loop spans 14 amino acids. Germline V gene sequence: CDR1 SNHLY, CDR2 FYNNEI. CDR3 coding DNA: TGTGCCAGCAGCCCCGAGGTGTACACAGATACGCAGTATTTT. This gives the protein CASSPEVYTDTQYF.

The V call is TRBV15, the J call TRBJ2-7; 7 bases match TRBD2. The germline gives CDR1 LNHNV, CDR2 YYDKDF (reference sequence). The CDR3 length is 15 residues. The trim removed 1 base at V and 0 bases at J, leaving 3 bases unmatched. CDR3: CATSRGGGSSYEQYF. CDR3 DNA: TGTGCCACCAGCAGAGGAGGCGGGAGCTCCTACGAGCAGTACTTC.

The gene calls are TRBV5-1 and TRBJ1-4, with TRBD1 identical over 9 bases. J lost 7 bases, V lost 4 bases, and 5 bases had no gene match. This CDR3 region has 14 residues. Germline V gene lookup returns CDR1 SGHRS and CDR2 YFSETQ. The CDR3 reads CASSPGQGGEKLFF. CDR3 coding DNA: TGCGCCAGCAGCCCGGGACAGGGAGGTGAAAAACTGTTTTTT.

The gene calls are TRBV21-1 and TRBJ2-7; TRBD1 was called by the table and not checked on the DNA. TRBV21-1 represents a pseudogene. This CDR3 is 16 amino acids long. As DNA, the CDR3 is TGTGCCAGCAGCAAAGTAAAGGGGGTTGACCTCTACGAGCAGTACTTC. It translates to CASSKVKGVDLYEQYF.

The V gene is TRBV5-1, the J gene TRBJ2-2, with D perhaps matching TRBD2 (6 bases). Trimming shortened V by 5 bases and J by 0 bases, and 11 bases separated the two germline ends. The germline CDR1 and CDR2 sequences are SGHRS and YFSETQ. The CDR3 sequence is 15 residues long. The CDR3: CASRLSGANTGELFF. DNA for the CDR3: TGCGCCAGCAGGTTGTCGGGGGCGAACACCGGGGAGCTGTTTTTT.

The chain uses TRBV6-5 and TRBJ2-5, with 7 bases aligning to TRBD1. The CDR3 sequence is 14 residues long. The V gene's germline CDR1 is MNHEY and CDR2 SVGAGI. The trim removed 5 bases at V and 3 bases at J, leaving 6 bases unmatched. This chain's CDR3 is CASSPTGKKETQYF. In DNA form, the CDR3 reads TGTGCCAGCAGTCCGACAGGGAAAAAAGAGACCCAGTACTTC.

This chain uses TRBV21-1 with TRBJ2-7; the table's D call of TRBD2 was not tested on the DNA. TRBV21-1 is a documented pseudogene. This CDR3 region has 14 residues. In DNA, the CDR3 is TGTGCCAGCAGCAAAGGGAGGGGCAGCTACGAGCAGTACTTC. The encoded protein is CASSKGRGSYEQYF.

V usage is TRBV6-1 and J usage is TRBJ2-5; 8 bases are shared with TRBD1. Germline CDR1 reads MNHNS; CDR2 reads SASEGT. V was clipped by 3 bases and J by 2 bases; unmatched bases: 5. The CDR3 totals 15 residues. In nucleotides, the CDR3 is TGTGCCAGCAGTGATGACAGGGGAGTACAAGAGACCCAGTACTTC. It codes for CASSDDRGVQETQYF.

The gene calls are TRBV7-8 and TRBJ2-5; D is perhaps TRBD1 (5 bases). There are 15 residues in the CDR3. Germline CDR1 SGHVS, CDR2 FQNEAQ. V was clipped by 1 base and J by 5 bases, with 14 bases between them. The CDR3 region has the DNA TGTGCCAGCAGCTTAGGTGTCCTAAAGGGGGAGACCCAGTACTTC. This encodes CASSLGVLKGETQYF. The full variable domain, its missing parts supplied by reference TRBV7-8 and TRBJ2-5, is GAGVSQSPRYKVAKRGQDVALRCDPISGHVSLFWYQQALGQGPEFLTYFQNEAQLDKSGLPSDRFFAERPEGSVSTLKIQRTQQEDSAVYLCASSLGVLKGETQYFGPGTRLLVL.

The V gene is TRBV28, the J gene TRBJ1-1; D gene unclear. The CDR3 spans 17 residues. Trimming cost V 2 bases and J 0 bases, with 16 bases left between them. CDR1 MDHEN and CDR2 SYDVKM come from the germline V gene. The DNA of the CDR3 is TGTGCCAGCAGTTTAGGACGGGGATGGGGTATGAACACTGAAGCTTTCTTT. It specifies CASSLGRGWGMNTEAFF.

The chain uses TRBV4-3 and TRBJ2-5; TRBD2 matches at 7 bases. The CDR3 covers 16 residues. CDR1 is LGHNA and CDR2 is YSLEER in the germline V gene. The V and J ends lost 0 bases and 1 base, in that order; junction bases with no gene match: 5. The CDR3 loop is CASSQEGGDGQETQYF. CDR3 coding DNA: TGCGCCAGCAGCCAAGAGGGAGGGGACGGCCAAGAGACCCAGTACTTC.

The gene calls are TRBV28 and TRBJ2-7; possible D gene TRBD2, 7 bases. CDR3 size: 17 residues. Germline V gene lookup returns CDR1 MDHEN and CDR2 SYDVKM. V shed 3 bases and J shed 4 bases, with 22 bases lying between them. The CDR3 sequence is CASSLPGTGGAIYEQYF. The CDR3 DNA reads TGTGCCAGCAGTTTGCCCGGGACGGGGGGCGCGATTTACGAGCAGTACTTC. Complete variable domain (other parts from reference TRBV28 and TRBJ2-7): DVKVTQSSRYLVKRTGEKVFLECVQDMDHENMFWYRQDPGLGLRLIYFSYDVKMKEKGDIPEGYSVSREKKERFSLILESASTNQTSMYLCASSLPGTGGAIYEQYFGPGTRLTVT.

V gene TRBV11-2 combines with J gene TRBJ2-1; the match to TRBD2 covers 9 bases. CDR3 size: 13 residues. The ends lost 5 bases at V and 10 bases at J; junction bases unmatched: 6. The germline V gene encodes CDR1 SGHAT and CDR2 FQNNGV. CDR3 sequence (DNA): TGTGCCAGCAGCACGGGACTAGCCGGGGAGCAGTTCTTC. This encodes CASSTGLAGEQFF.

The chain carries TRBV10-3 and TRBJ2-1, with TRBD2 as a possible D gene (6 bases). The CDR3 is made up of 15 amino acids. CDR1 is ENHRY and CDR2 is SYGVKD in the germline V gene. V lost 4 bases and J lost 0, with 10 bases in between. In nucleotides, the CDR3 is TGTGCCATCAGTGTGGCGACTAGCTCCTACAATGAGCAGTTCTTC. It codes for CAISVATSSYNEQFF.

The chain employs TRBV7-8 and TRBJ2-5, with 9 bases lining up with TRBD1. The trim removed 4 bases at V and 2 bases at J, leaving 2 bases unmatched. Germline V CDR1 and CDR2: SGHVS, FQNEAQ. CDR3 size: 14 residues. Here the CDR3 reads CASSSGTGQETQYF. The CDR3 DNA reads TGTGCCAGCAGCTCAGGGACAGGGCAAGAGACCCAGTACTTC.

The genes are TRBV9 and TRBJ1-6, with D possibly being TRBD1 (6 bases). V was shortened by 4 bases and J by 11 bases, with 16 bases between the two germline ends. This CDR3 contains 14 residues. CDR1 and CDR2 (germline): SGDLS, YYNGEE. This CDR3 reads CASSLGTLLAPLHF. As DNA, the CDR3 is TGTGCCAGCAGCTTGGGGACACTATTAGCACCCCTCCACTTT.

This clone was observed a single time. V is TRBV21-1 and J is TRBJ1-2; the table gives TRBD1 as D, unverified against the DNA. TRBV21-1 is an annotated pseudogene. The CDR3 has 16 residues. In DNA, the CDR3 is TGTGCCAGCAGCAACCCTAGACAGGGTGGATGCTATGGCTACACCTTC. Amino acid sequence: CASSNPRQGGCYGYTF.

This clone came up once. Here the CDR3 DNA reads TGTGCCAGCAGCCCGTCAACTAGGGAAAAACTGTTTTTT. It is translated as CASSPSTREKLFF. The chain combines TRBV7-2 with TRBJ1-4, with D unclear. Trimming left V 5 bases short and J 8 bases short, with 12 bases between. Germline CDR1 reads SGHTA; CDR2 reads FQGNSA. The CDR3 is 13 amino acids.

The chain carries TRBV5-1 and TRBJ1-2; D not certain. From germline, CDR1 is SGHRS and CDR2 YFSETQ. With 4 bases removed from V and 4 bases from J, the gap between germline ends came to 8 bases. CDR3 length equals 12 residues. CDR3 in amino acids: CASSPGGYGYTF. The DNA for the CDR3 is TGCGCCAGCAGCCCCGGTGGCTATGGCTACACCTTC.

The V call is TRBV15, the J call TRBJ2-3; 7 bases align to TRBD2. CDR3 length equals 15 residues. Losses at the gene ends were 5 bases for V and 2 bases for J; bases not matched to a gene: 7. CDR1 is LNHNV, CDR2 YYDKDF, per germline (reference sequence). Here the CDR3 DNA reads TGTGCCACCAGCCAGGCTAGCGGCCCCACAGATACGCAGTATTTT. This codes for CATSQASGPTDTQYF.